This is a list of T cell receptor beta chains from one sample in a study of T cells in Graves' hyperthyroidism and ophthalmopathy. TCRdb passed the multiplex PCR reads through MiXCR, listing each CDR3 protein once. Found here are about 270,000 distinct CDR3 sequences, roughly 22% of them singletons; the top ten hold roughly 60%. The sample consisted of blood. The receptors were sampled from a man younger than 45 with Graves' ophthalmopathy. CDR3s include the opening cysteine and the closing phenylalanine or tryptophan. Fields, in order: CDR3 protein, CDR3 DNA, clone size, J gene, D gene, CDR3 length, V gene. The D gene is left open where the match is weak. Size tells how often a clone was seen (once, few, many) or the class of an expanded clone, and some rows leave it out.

CASRPPGPEGEQYF | TGTGCCAGCAGGCCACCGGGGCCAGAAGGGGAGCAGTACTTC | many | TRBJ2-7 | NA | 14 | TRBV6-1
CSARTTGSSYNSPLHF | TGCAGTGCTAGGACTACAGGCAGCTCCTATAATTCACCCCTCCACTTT | NA | TRBJ1-6 | NA | 16 | TRBV20-1
CSVLGGEDTQYF | TGCAGCGTTCTAGGAGGGGAAGATACGCAGTATTTT | NA | TRBJ2-3 | NA | 12 | TRBV29-1
CASSLSRTSGRGDTGELFF | TGCGCCAGCAGCTTGTCCCGGACTAGCGGGAGGGGCGACACCGGGGAGCTGTTTTTT | NA | TRBJ2-2 | TRBD2 | 19 | TRBV5-1
CSVDGGGNTIYF | TGCAGCGTTGATGGTGGTGGAAACACCATATATTTT | NA | TRBJ1-3 | NA | 12 | TRBV29-1
CASSKTGSGGYEQYF | TGTGCCAGCAGCAAAACAGGGTCTGGAGGCTACGAGCAGTACTTC | few | TRBJ2-7 | NA | 15 | TRBV6-1
CASSLLAGDNEQFF | TGTGCCAGCAGCTTGCTAGCGGGAGACAATGAGCAGTTCTTC | many | TRBJ2-1 | TRBD2 | 14 | TRBV7-9
CASSQVTGGDHLGYTF | TGCGCCAGCAGCCAAGTAACGGGGGGTGACCACTTAGGCTACACCTTC | NA | TRBJ1-2 | NA | 16 | TRBV4-1
CASSWDRFSYEQYF | TGTGCCAGCAGTTGGGACAGGTTCTCCTACGAGCAGTACTTC | few | TRBJ2-7 | TRBD1 | 14 | TRBV27
CSADGTGLGGYTF | TGCAGTGCGGACGGGACAGGGCTTGGGGGCTACACCTTC | many | TRBJ1-2 | TRBD1 | 13 | TRBV20-1
CASSVPLGLAGGPREQFF | TGTGCCAGCAGCGTTCCCCTGGGACTAGCGGGAGGGCCGCGGGAGCAGTTCTTC | many | TRBJ2-1 | TRBD2 | 18 | TRBV11-2
CASINNPAGDSYEQYF | TGTGCCAGCATCAACAACCCGGCGGGGGACTCCTACGAGCAGTACTTC | few | TRBJ2-7 | TRBD2 | 16 | TRBV27
CASSGQGTSYEQYF | TGTGCCAGCAGTGGACAGGGGACATCCTACGAGCAGTACTTC | many | TRBJ2-7 | TRBD1 | 14 | TRBV2
CSVHSGQRNTEAFF | TGCAGCGTTCACTCCGGACAGCGGAACACTGAAGCTTTCTTT | few | TRBJ1-1 | NA | 14 | TRBV29-1
CASSQDGTGELFF | TGTGCCAGCAGCCAGGACGGTACCGGGGAGCTGTTTTTT | many | TRBJ2-2 | NA | 13 | TRBV11-3
CASSLDRYAGNEQFF | TGTGCCAGCAGCTTAGATCGCTACGCAGGGAATGAGCAGTTCTTC | NA | TRBJ2-1 | NA | 15 | TRBV11-3
CASSPGDGGGETQYF | TGTGCCAGCAGCCCGGGGGATGGGGGGGGAGAGACCCAGTACTTC | few | TRBJ2-5 | TRBD2 | 15 | TRBV7-3
CASSRTRGFTYNEQFF | TGTGCCAGCAGCAGAACCAGGGGTTTCACCTACAATGAGCAGTTCTTC | NA | TRBJ2-1 | NA | 16 | TRBV6-1
CASSIAYTNLYNEQFF | TGTGCCAGTAGTATAGCATACACAAACCTGTACAATGAGCAGTTCTTC | NA | TRBJ2-1 | NA | 16 | TRBV19
CASLQDGWHSGNTIYF | TGTGCCAGCCTCCAGGACGGATGGCACTCTGGAAACACCATATATTTT | few | TRBJ1-3 | NA | 16 | TRBV5-5
CATSEGSQAYYEQYF | TGTGCCACCAGCGAGGGAAGCCAGGCTTACTACGAGCAGTACTTC | NA | TRBJ2-7 | NA | 15 | TRBV15
CASSPFAGGRTDTQYF | TGTGCCAGCAGCCCCTTCGCGGGAGGACGAACAGATACGCAGTATTTT | many | TRBJ2-3 | TRBD2 | 16 | TRBV3-1
CASSLGEYGYTF | TGTGCCAGCAGCCTGGGGGAATATGGCTACACCTTC | many | TRBJ1-2 | NA | 12 | TRBV12-3/TRBV12-4
CASSYDRRAGSYEQYF | TGTGCCAGCAGTTACGATCGGAGGGCGGGTTCCTACGAGCAGTACTTC | few | TRBJ2-7 | NA | 16 | TRBV6-6
CASSFGTGAGETQYF | TGTGCCAGCAGCTTCGGCACAGGGGCGGGCGAGACCCAGTACTTC | NA | TRBJ2-5 | TRBD1 | 15 | TRBV7-8
CASSAWDRPYEQYF | TGTGCCAGCAGTGCCTGGGACAGGCCCTACGAGCAGTACTTC | many | TRBJ2-7 | TRBD1 | 14 | TRBV27
CASSADGGLNTEAFF | TGCGCCAGCAGCGCGGATGGAGGGTTGAACACTGAAGCTTTCTTT | few | TRBJ1-1 | NA | 15 | TRBV5-1